The TCR beta chain under discussion was sequenced for a study of neurological immune-mediated disorders. TCRdb reanalysed the 5' RACE reads using MiXCR and keeps one entry per CDR3 protein. The table lists more than 30,000 distinct CDR3 sequences, roughly 13% of them singletons. The time point was: technical triplicate 2. Sorted libraries drew on under 1.3 million CD4+ or CD8+ T cells. Judged by abundance, this clonotype is medium-sized. The germline V gene encodes CDR1 ENHRY and CDR2 SYGVKD. After removal of 3 bases from V and 4 bases from J, the junction contained 12 bases not matched to a gene. The CDR3 runs to 17 residues.

The V call is TRBV10-3, the J call TRBJ2-7; 10 bases agree with TRBD2. Sequenced sample: CD4+ T cells from blood. The origin of this receptor is a female donor with HTLV-1-associated myelopathy (HAM/TSP). For the CDR3, the DNA is TGTGCCATCAGTGAAGGTGGGGAGCGGGAGGGCCGGTACGAGCAGTACTTC. Protein product: CAISEGGEREGRYEQYF.